These T cell receptor beta chains were read from a single sample in a study of shared clonotypes between healthy human individuals. Assay: immunoSEQ multiplex PCR; the TCRdb copy retains only in-frame clones and omits some. This sample has fewer than 1.4 million clones, with approximately 78% found just once. Sequenced: memory CD4+ T cells from PBMCs. The source of these receptors is a man aged 18-30 years in good health. Some clones in this sample may be carry-over from other donors' samples. The CDR3 runs from the conserved cysteine through the conserved F or W. The order of the fields is CDR3 protein, CDR3 DNA, D gene, J gene, V gene, clone size, CDR3 length. A D gene is named only where the DNA matches it firmly. Size is stated for part of the rows, as once, few or many counts, or as a class when the clone is expanded.

CASRLAGLAYEQYF,TGTGCCAGCAGGCTAGCGGGCCTCGCCTACGAGCAGTACTTC,TRBD2,TRBJ2-7,TRBV6-1,NA,14
CASGPTGGPNEKLFF,TGTGCCAGTGGGCCTACAGGGGGTCCCAATGAAAAACTGTTTTTT,TRBD1,TRBJ1-4,TRBV2,NA,15
CASSQAGTGNPQHF,TGCGCCAGCAGCCAAGCTGGGACAGGGAATCCCCAGCATTTT,TRBD1,TRBJ1-5,TRBV4-1,NA,14
CATRAGRQPQHF,TGTGCCACTCGAGCGGGGAGGCAGCCCCAGCATTTT,NA,TRBJ1-5,TRBV28,NA,12
CASSHDTGLIYGYTF,TGCGCCAGCAGCCACGACACAGGGCTAATCTATGGCTACACCTTC,NA,TRBJ1-2,TRBV4-3,NA,15
CASGPIAGVDNEQFF,TGTGCCAGCGGACCCATAGCGGGAGTAGACAATGAGCAGTTCTTC,TRBD2,TRBJ2-1,TRBV9,NA,15
CASSFGDPNQETQYF,TGTGCCAGCAGCTTCGGGGACCCGAATCAAGAGACCCAGTACTTC,NA,TRBJ2-5,TRBV5-4,NA,15
CASRGYIEAFF,TGTGCCAGCAGGGGGTACATTGAAGCTTTCTTT,NA,TRBJ1-1,TRBV28,few,11
CASRGAPEGYTF,TGTGCCAGTAGAGGCGCTCCAGAGGGCTACACCTTC,NA,TRBJ1-2,TRBV19,many,12
CASSRESYEQYF,TGTGCCAGCTCCAGGGAATCCTACGAGCAGTACTTC,NA,TRBJ2-7,TRBV2,once,12
CASSPTGTGGQETQYF,TGTGCCAGCAGCCCAACGGGGACAGGGGGACAAGAGACCCAGTACTTC,TRBD1,TRBJ2-5,TRBV11-3,NA,16
CAWSEGAGLAQHF,TGTGCCTGGAGTGAGGGGGCAGGTTTAGCCCAGCATTTT,TRBD1,TRBJ1-5,TRBV30,NA,13
CSASTGNTEAFF,TGCAGCGCCTCGACAGGGAACACTGAAGCTTTCTTT,NA,TRBJ1-1,TRBV29-1,NA,12
CASRPPGGPTSEQFF,TGTGCCAGCAGGCCTCCGGGAGGGCCGACCTCTGAGCAGTTCTTC,TRBD2,TRBJ2-1,TRBV7-2,NA,15